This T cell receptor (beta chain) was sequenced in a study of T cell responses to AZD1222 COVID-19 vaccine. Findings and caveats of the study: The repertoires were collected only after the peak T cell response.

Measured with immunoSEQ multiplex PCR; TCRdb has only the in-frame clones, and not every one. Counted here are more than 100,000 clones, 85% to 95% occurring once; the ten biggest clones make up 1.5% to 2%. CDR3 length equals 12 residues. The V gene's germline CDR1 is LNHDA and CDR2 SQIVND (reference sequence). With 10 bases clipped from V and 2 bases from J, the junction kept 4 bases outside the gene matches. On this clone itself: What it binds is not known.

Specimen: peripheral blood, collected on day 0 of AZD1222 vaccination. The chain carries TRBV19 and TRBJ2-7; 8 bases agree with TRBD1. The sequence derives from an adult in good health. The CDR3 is CATQQGAYEQYF. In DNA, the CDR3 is TGTGCCACCCAACAGGGGGCCTACGAGCAGTACTTC.